These 25 T cell receptor beta chains came from one sample sequenced in a study of cytomegalovirus exposure and HLA in healthy donors. With 60 Vbeta and 13 Jbeta primers, the PCR was carried out. Sequencing used immunoSEQ multiplex PCR; TCRdb keeps in-frame clones, though not all of them. The profile covers some 90,000 clones, with more than 70% appearing a single time and about 4.2% taken by the ten largest. The sequenced sample consisted of PBMCs. These receptors were taken from a male donor in good health and CMV-seropositive.

The chain employs TRBV19 and TRBJ2-1; 12 bases line up with TRBD2. The CDR3 is made up of 15 amino acids. In germline, CDR1 is LNHDA, CDR2 SQIVND (reference sequence). V trimming: 5 bases; J trimming: 4 bases; junction bases outside the gene matches: 3. The CDR3 nucleotides are TGTGCCAGTAGTCTAGCGGGAGGGAGGTACAATGAGCAGTTCTTC. It specifies CASSLAGGRYNEQFF.

V usage is TRBV27 and J usage is TRBJ1-5, with D perhaps TRBD1 (5 bases). The germline V gene encodes CDR1 MNHEY and CDR2 SMNVEV (reference sequence). V was cut by 1 base and J by 1 base, with 11 bases left in between. The CDR3 consists of 16 residues. The CDR3 DNA follows: TGTGCCAGCAGTTTATTTGGAGGGGCAAGCAATCAGCCCCAGCATTTT. It encodes CASSLFGGASNQPQHF.

The chain joins TRBV30 to TRBJ1-5; 7 positions agree with TRBD1. V shed 1 base and J 4 bases; nucleotides not matched to a gene: 1. This CDR3 comprises 13 residues. Germline assignment: CDR1 GTSNPN and CDR2 SVGIG (reference sequence). The chain's CDR3 is CAWSATGNQPQHF. In DNA, the CDR3 is TGTGCCTGGAGTGCGACAGGGAATCAGCCCCAGCATTTT.

The CDR3 loop is CASSLRASGKAEAQYF. The CDR3 DNA is TGTGCCAGCAGTTTAAGGGCTAGCGGGAAGGCCGAGGCGCAGTATTTT. The V and J genes are TRBV28 and TRBJ2-3; 9 nucleotides match TRBD2. Germline V CDR1 and CDR2: MDHEN, SYDVKM. There are 16 residues in the CDR3. Trimming cost V 2 bases and J 10 bases; bases outside gene matches: 13.

J is TRBJ1-2 and V is TRBV11-3; 7 positions agree with TRBD1. With V trimmed by 4 bases and J by 4 bases, 9 bases remained unmatched. The CDR3 totals 15 residues. CDR1 is SGHNT and CDR2 is YENEEA in the germline V gene. Written as DNA, the CDR3 is TGTGCCAGCAGCTCAGGGGGGTTTTCCTCCTATGGCTACACCTTC. It translates to CASSSGGFSSYGYTF.

The chain uses TRBV6-1 and TRBJ2-5; tentatively, D is TRBD2 (6 bases). The J call is in doubt because the DNA end fits TRBJ2-7 better. Germline loops: CDR1 MNHNS, CDR2 SASEGT. The CDR3 totals 13 residues. CDR3 in amino acids: CASSVEGLYEQYF. The CDR3 nucleotides read TGTGCCAGCAGTGTGGAGGGACTCTACGAGCAGTACTTC.

The chain links TRBV2 to TRBJ2-3; 10 bases map to TRBD2. CDR1 and CDR2 (germline): SNHLY, FYNNEI. Trimming took 1 base from V and 5 from J; bases not matched to a gene: 12. CDR3 length: 18 residues. CDR3 amino acids: CASSEEWGTSERLDTQYF. The CDR3 DNA reads as TGTGCCAGCAGTGAAGAGTGGGGGACTAGCGAGAGGTTAGATACGCAGTATTTT. Together with reference TRBV2 and TRBJ2-3, the CDR3 gives the full variable domain: EPEVTQTPSHQVTQMGQEVILRCVPISNHLYFYWYRQILGQKVEFLVSFYNNEISEKSEIFDDQFSVERPDGSNFTLKIRSTKLEDSAMYFCASSEEWGTSERLDTQYFGPGTRLTVL.

This chain connects TRBV7-9 to TRBJ2-1, with a tentative D call TRBD1 (5 bases). The CDR3 runs to 16 residues. The germline V gene has CDR1 SEHNR and CDR2 FQNEAQ (reference sequence). V was trimmed by 2 bases and J by 1 base, leaving 12 bases between them. CDR3 in DNA: TGTGCCAGCAGCTTATTTCCAGGGCTTTCCTACAATGAGCAGTTCTTC. Residues: CASSLFPGLSYNEQFF.

The count of this clone is one. The V and J genes are TRBV15 and TRBJ1-1; tentatively, D is TRBD1 (5 bases). CDR3 length: 17 amino acids. The V end lost 1 base, the J end lost 4 bases, and 19 bases lay between the germline ends. Looked up from germline, CDR1 is LNHNV and CDR2 is YYDKDF (reference sequence). CDR3 in DNA: TGTGCCACCAGCAGAGGCAGGGCTTCGGCCCTCCTCACTGAAGCTTTCTTT. Translating gives CATSRGRASALLTEAFF.

The chain uses TRBV27 and TRBJ1-1; TRBD1 is a possible D gene (5 bases). The CDR3 totals 16 residues. Trimming took off 5 bases at V and 7 bases at J, with 23 bases between the two ends. Germline values: CDR1 MNHEY, CDR2 SMNVEV (reference sequence). The chain's CDR3 is CASSPRQGVFYGEAFF. The CDR3 DNA sequence: TGTGCCAGCAGTCCTCGGCAGGGTGTTTTCTACGGTGAAGCTTTCTTT.

V gene TRBV27 combines with J gene TRBJ2-7, with D possibly being TRBD2 (5 bases). CDR3 length equals 12 residues. V lost 4 bases and J lost 7, with 11 bases in between. The germline V gene has CDR1 MNHEY and CDR2 SMNVEV (reference sequence). The CDR3 loop reads CASSSGSWEQYF. In DNA form, the CDR3 reads TGTGCCAGCAGTTCGGGGTCGTGGGAGCAGTACTTC.

J is TRBJ2-1 and V is TRBV11-2, with 14 bases fitting TRBD2. Germline V gives CDR1 SGHAT, CDR2 FQNNGV. Losses at the gene ends were 10 bases for V and 2 bases for J; bases not matched to a gene: 13. The CDR3 is 18 residues long. The CDR3 nucleotides are TGTGCCACCCCCGGGACTAGCGGGAGTCGAGGGACCTACAATGAGCAGTTCTTC. Translated, it gives CATPGTSGSRGTYNEQFF.

This sequence joins TRBV5-1 and TRBJ2-2, with D maybe TRBD2 (5 bases). V dropped 2 bases and J dropped 0 bases, with 11 bases sitting between them. The CDR3 has 16 amino acids. The germline V gene encodes CDR1 SGHRS and CDR2 YFSETQ. The CDR3: CASSLRGSANTGELFF. Written as DNA, the CDR3 is TGCGCCAGCAGCTTAAGAGGGTCAGCGAACACCGGGGAGCTGTTTTTT. The variable domain in full, completed from reference TRBV5-1 and TRBJ2-2, reads KAGVTQTPRYLIKTRGQQVTLSCSPISGHRSVSWYQQTPGQGLQFLFEYFSETQRNKGNFPGRFSGRQFSNSRSEMNVSTLELGDSALYLCASSLRGSANTGELFFGEGSRLTVL.

The chain uses TRBV19 and TRBJ2-7; unclear D gene. CDR1 and CDR2 from the germline V gene are LNHDA and SQIVND (reference sequence). Between the trimmed V and J ends, which lost 4 bases and 2 bases, there was a span of 6 bases. This CDR3 spans 12 amino acids. CDR3 amino acids: CASSNSPYEQYF. The CDR3 DNA follows: TGTGCCAGTAGTAACAGCCCCTACGAGCAGTACTTC.

This chain connects TRBV7-3 to TRBJ2-2; tentative D call: TRBD2 (6 bases). The ends were cut back, 4 bases at V and 7 bases at J, with 13 bases in the middle. Germline V gene data show CDR1 as SGHTA and CDR2 as FQGTGA. This CDR3 is 14 amino acids long. CDR3 residues: CASSSQRVGGELFF. The CDR3 DNA follows: TGTGCCAGCAGCTCACAGCGGGTGGGCGGGGAGCTGTTTTTT.

The chain is built from TRBV5-1 and TRBJ2-1; 7 bases line up with TRBD2. Germline loops: CDR1 SGHRS, CDR2 YFSETQ. This CDR3 comprises 14 residues. The J segment lost 3 bases and the V segment lost 4 bases, leaving 4 bases of the junction unmatched. CDR3 region: CASSSGEGYNEQFF. In DNA form, the CDR3 reads TGCGCCAGCAGCAGCGGGGAGGGCTACAATGAGCAGTTCTTC.

V usage is TRBV28 and J usage is TRBJ2-1, with D tentatively TRBD2 (5 bases). This CDR3 has 14 amino acids. Deletions cut 3 bases from V and 10 bases from J, with 16 bases between. Germline-derived CDR1 and CDR2 are MDHEN and SYDVKM. The CDR3 is CASSFEGYTWEQFF. In DNA form, the CDR3 reads TGTGCCAGCAGTTTCGAGGGTTACACCTGGGAGCAGTTCTTC.

V and J are TRBV29-1 and TRBJ1-2; D is undetermined. The CDR3 totals 12 residues. The germline V and J ends were trimmed by 4 bases and 5 bases, with 11 bases remaining between them. Looked up from germline, CDR1 is SQVTM and CDR2 is ANQGSEA. In nucleotides, the CDR3 is TGCAGCGTTGTGGGCCTTTTTTATGGCTACACCTTC. This encodes CSVVGLFYGYTF.

The chain recombines TRBV25-1 with TRBJ2-5, with 7 positions matching TRBD2. J lost 2 bases, V lost 7 bases, and 7 bases had no gene match. The CDR3 is 14 residues long. Germline V gene lookup returns CDR1 MGHDK and CDR2 SYGVNS. CDR3 sequence (DNA): TGTGCCAGCAATCGGGCTAGCGGACAAGAGACCCAGTACTTC. Its protein product is CASNRASGQETQYF.

The rearrangement uses TRBV14 and TRBJ2-3; 9 bases fit TRBD2. The V gene's germline CDR1 is SGHDN and CDR2 FVKESK. Trimming at V came to 1 base and at J to 1 base, leaving 6 bases not matched to a gene. The CDR3 is 17 residues long. In DNA, the CDR3 is TGTGCCAGCAGCCAAGGGATTAGCGGGGGTGGCACAGATACGCAGTATTTT. Translated: CASSQGISGGGTDTQYF.

This clone was seen only once. V usage is TRBV6-1 and J usage is TRBJ2-7; 10 bases align to TRBD2. J gave up 1 base and V 4 bases, and 13 bases lay outside the gene matches. The germline gives CDR1 MNHNS, CDR2 SASEGT. The CDR3 consists of 18 residues. CDR3 loop: CASSGESKTSGWSYEQYF. The CDR3 bases are TGTGCCAGCAGTGGTGAATCTAAGACTAGCGGGTGGTCCTACGAGCAGTACTTC.

As for this clone: The same CDR3 can be traced to other DNA sequences in this sample. The chain combines TRBV29-1 with TRBJ2-1; TRBD2 matches 13 bases. Germline V gene sequence: CDR1 SQVTM, CDR2 ANQGSEA. The CDR3 is 16 residues long. The ends lost 8 bases at V and 4 bases at J; junction bases unmatched: 11. The CDR3 sequence is CSHGGTSGEGYNEQFF. The CDR3 DNA sequence: TGCAGCCACGGTGGGACTAGCGGGGAGGGATACAATGAGCAGTTCTTC.

This rearrangement joins TRBV5-4 to TRBJ2-5; tentative D call: TRBD2 (5 bases). The length of the CDR3 is 13 residues. V was shortened by 2 bases and J by 3 bases, with 8 bases between the two germline ends. CDR1 and CDR2 (germline): SGHNT, YYREEE (reference sequence). CDR3 sequence reads: CASSFSAKETQYF. CDR3 DNA: TGTGCCAGCAGCTTTAGCGCGAAAGAGACCCAGTACTTC.

V usage is TRBV6-1 and J usage is TRBJ2-7; 7 positions match TRBD2. Trimming took 2 bases from V and 2 from J; bases not matched to a gene: 6. CDR1 is MNHNS and CDR2 is SASEGT in the germline V gene. This CDR3 spans 15 amino acids. CDR3 in amino acids: CASSESSSGAYEQYF. The CDR3, as DNA: TGTGCCAGCAGTGAAAGTTCTAGCGGTGCCTACGAGCAGTACTTC.

The chain couples TRBV6-4 to TRBJ2-1; 8 nucleotides line up with TRBD1. The CDR3 runs 14 residues. Losses at the gene ends were 4 bases for V and 8 bases for J; bases not matched to a gene: 7. CDR1 and CDR2 from the germline V gene are MRHNA and SNTAGT. The CDR3: CASSVGQGRDEQFF. DNA of the CDR3: TGTGCCAGCAGTGTAGGACAGGGTCGGGATGAGCAGTTCTTC.